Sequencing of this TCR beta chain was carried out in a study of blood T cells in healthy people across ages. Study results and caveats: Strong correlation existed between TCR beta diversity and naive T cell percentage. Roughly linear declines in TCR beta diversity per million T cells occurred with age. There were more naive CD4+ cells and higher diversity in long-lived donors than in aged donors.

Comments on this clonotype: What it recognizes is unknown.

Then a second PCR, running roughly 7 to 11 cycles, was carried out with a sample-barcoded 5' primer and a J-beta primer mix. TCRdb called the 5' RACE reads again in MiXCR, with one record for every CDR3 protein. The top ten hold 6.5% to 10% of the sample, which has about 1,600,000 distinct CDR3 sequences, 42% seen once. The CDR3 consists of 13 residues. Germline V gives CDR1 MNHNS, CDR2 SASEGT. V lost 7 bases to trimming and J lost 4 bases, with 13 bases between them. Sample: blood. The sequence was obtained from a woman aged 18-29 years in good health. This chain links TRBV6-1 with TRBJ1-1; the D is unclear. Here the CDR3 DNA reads TGTGCCAGCATAAGGGCTCAACCCACTGAAGCTTTCTTT. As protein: CASIRAQPTEAFF.